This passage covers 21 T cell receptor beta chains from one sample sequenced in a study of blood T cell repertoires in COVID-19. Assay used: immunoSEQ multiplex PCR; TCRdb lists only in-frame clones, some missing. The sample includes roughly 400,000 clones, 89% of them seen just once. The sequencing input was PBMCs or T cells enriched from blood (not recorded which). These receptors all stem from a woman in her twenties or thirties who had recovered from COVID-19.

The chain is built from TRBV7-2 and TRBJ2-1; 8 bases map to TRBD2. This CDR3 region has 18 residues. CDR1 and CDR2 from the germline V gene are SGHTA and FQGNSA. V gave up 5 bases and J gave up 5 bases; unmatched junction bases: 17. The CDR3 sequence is CASSAPSHRLASDNEQFF. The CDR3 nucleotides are TGTGCCAGCAGCGCACCCTCCCATAGACTAGCGTCGGACAATGAGCAGTTCTTC.

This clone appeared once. CDR3 loop: CASSPGSERGYTF. The CDR3 nucleotides read TGTGCCAGCAGTCCAGGGTCGGAACGCGGCTACACCTTC. J is TRBJ1-2 and V is TRBV2; a possible D gene is TRBD1 (5 bases). The CDR3 spans 13 residues. Per the germline V gene, CDR1 is SNHLY and CDR2 is FYNNEI. The V and J ends lost 5 bases and 8 bases respectively, with 15 bases between them.

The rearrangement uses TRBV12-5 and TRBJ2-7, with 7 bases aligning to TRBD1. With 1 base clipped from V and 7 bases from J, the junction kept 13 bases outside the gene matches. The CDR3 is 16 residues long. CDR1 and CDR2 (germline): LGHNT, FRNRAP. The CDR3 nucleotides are TGTGCTAGTGGTTTGGCAAGGGACAGCCGAGACTTGGAGCAGTACTTC. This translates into CASGLARDSRDLEQYF.

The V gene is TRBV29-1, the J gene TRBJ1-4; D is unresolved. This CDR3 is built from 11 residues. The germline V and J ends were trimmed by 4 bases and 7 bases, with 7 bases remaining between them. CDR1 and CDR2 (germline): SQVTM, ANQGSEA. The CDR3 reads CSVGDIEKLFF. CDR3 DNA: TGCAGCGTTGGAGACATTGAAAAACTGTTTTTT. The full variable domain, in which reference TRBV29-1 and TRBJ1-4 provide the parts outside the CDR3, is SAVISQKPSRDICQRGTSLTIQCQVDSQVTMMFWYRQQPGQSLTLIATANQGSEATYESGFVIDKFPISRPNLTFSTLTVSNMSPEDSSIYLCSVGDIEKLFFGSGTQLSVL.

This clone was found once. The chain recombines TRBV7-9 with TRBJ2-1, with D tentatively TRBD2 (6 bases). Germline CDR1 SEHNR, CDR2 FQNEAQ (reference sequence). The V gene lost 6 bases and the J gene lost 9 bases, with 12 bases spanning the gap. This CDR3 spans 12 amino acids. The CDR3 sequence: CASRSSGVEQFF. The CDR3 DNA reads TGTGCCAGCAGATCATCGGGGGTTGAGCAGTTCTTC.

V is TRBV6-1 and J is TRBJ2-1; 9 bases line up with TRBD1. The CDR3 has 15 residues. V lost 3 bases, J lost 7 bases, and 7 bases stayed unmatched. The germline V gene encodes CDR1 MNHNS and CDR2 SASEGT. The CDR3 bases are TGTGCCAGCAGTGAGGCGACAGGGGGTGGTAATGAGCAGTTCTTC. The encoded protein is CASSEATGGGNEQFF.

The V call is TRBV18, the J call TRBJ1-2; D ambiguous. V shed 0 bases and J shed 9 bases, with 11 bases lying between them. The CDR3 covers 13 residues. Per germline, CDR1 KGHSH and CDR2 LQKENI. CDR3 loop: CASSPPLEFSYTF. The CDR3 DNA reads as TGTGCCAGCTCACCACCGTTGGAGTTTAGCTACACCTTC.

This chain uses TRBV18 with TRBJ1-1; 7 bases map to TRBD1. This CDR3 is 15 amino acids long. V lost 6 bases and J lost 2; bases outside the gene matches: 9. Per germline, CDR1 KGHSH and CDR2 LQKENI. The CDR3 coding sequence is TGTGCCAGCTCTTTATCACAGGGGTTTAACACTGAAGCTTTCTTT. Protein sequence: CASSLSQGFNTEAFF.

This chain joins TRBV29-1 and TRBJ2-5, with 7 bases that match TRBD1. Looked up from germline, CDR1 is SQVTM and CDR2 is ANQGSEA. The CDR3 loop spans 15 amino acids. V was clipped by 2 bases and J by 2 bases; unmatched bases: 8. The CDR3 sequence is CSVETWGQIQETQYF. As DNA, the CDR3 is TGCAGCGTTGAAACATGGGGACAGATACAAGAGACCCAGTACTTC.

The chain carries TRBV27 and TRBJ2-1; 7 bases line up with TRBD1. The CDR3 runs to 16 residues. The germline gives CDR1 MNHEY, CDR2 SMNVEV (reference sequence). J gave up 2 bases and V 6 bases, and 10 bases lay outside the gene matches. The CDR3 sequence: CASRRQGPMTYNEQFF. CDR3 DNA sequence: TGTGCCAGCAGGAGACAGGGACCTATGACCTACAATGAGCAGTTCTTC.

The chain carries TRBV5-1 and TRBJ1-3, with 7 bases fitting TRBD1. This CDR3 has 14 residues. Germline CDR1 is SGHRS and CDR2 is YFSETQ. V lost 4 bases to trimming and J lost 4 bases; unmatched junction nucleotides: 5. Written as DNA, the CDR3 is TGCGCCAGCAGCCCAGGGGGTGGAGGAAACACCATATATTTT. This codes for CASSPGGGGNTIYF.

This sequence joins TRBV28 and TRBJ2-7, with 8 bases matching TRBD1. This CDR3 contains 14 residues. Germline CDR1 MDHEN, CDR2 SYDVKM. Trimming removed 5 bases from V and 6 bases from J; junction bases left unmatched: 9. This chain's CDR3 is CASSIPGQAPEQYF. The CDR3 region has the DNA TGTGCCAGCAGTATTCCGGGACAGGCCCCCGAGCAGTACTTC.

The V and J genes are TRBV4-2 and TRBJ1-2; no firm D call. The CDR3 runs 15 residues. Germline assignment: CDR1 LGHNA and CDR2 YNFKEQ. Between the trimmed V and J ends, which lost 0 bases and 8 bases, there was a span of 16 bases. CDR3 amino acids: CASSQDLAEDGGYTF. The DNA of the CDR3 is TGTGCCAGCAGCCAAGATCTTGCGGAGGATGGAGGCTACACCTTC.

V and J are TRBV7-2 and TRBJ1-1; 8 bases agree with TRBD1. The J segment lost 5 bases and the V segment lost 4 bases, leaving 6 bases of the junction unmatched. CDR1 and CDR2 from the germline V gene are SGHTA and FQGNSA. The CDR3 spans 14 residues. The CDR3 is CASSSDRGSTEAFF. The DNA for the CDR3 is TGTGCCAGCAGCTCAGACAGGGGTTCGACTGAAGCTTTCTTT.

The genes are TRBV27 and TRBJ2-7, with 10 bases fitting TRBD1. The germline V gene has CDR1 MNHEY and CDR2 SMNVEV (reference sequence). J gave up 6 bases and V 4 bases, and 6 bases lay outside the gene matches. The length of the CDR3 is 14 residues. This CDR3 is CASSSAGTGVEQYF. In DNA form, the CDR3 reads TGTGCCAGCAGTTCCGCCGGGACAGGGGTCGAGCAGTACTTC.

The CDR3 DNA follows: TGTGCCAGCACGGTTGTTTCAGATACGCAGTATTTT. Protein product: CASTVVSDTQYF. The chain recombines TRBV27 with TRBJ2-3; no clear D. The V end was cut by 7 bases, the J end by 4 bases, with 9 bases between. The CDR3 is made up of 12 amino acids. CDR1 is MNHEY and CDR2 is SMNVEV in the germline V gene (reference sequence).

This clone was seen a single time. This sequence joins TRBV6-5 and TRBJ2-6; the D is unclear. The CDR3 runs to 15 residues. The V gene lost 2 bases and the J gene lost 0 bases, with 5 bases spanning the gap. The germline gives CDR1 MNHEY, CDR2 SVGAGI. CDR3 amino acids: CASSYSRSGANVLTF. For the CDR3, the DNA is TGTGCCAGCAGTTACAGCCGCTCTGGGGCCAACGTCCTGACTTTC.

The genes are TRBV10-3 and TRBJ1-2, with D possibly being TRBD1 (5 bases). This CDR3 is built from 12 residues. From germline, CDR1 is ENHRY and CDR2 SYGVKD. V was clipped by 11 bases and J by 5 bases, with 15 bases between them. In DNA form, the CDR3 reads TGTGCCGTTACCGGGGGTCCATATGGCTACACCTTC. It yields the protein CAVTGGPYGYTF.

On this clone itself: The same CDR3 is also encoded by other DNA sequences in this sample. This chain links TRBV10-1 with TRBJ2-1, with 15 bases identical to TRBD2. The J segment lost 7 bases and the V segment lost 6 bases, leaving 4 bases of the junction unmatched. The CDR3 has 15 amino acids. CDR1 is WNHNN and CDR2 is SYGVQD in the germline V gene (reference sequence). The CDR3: CASSYGTSGRNEQFF. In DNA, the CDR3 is TGCGCCAGCAGCTACGGGACTAGCGGGAGGAATGAGCAGTTCTTC.

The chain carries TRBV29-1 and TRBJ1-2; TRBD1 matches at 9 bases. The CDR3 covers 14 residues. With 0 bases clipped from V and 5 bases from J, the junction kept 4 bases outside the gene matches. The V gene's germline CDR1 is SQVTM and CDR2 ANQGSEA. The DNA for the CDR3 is TGCAGCGTTGAAGAGGGACAGGGCTTTTATGGCTACACCTTC. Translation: CSVEEGQGFYGYTF.

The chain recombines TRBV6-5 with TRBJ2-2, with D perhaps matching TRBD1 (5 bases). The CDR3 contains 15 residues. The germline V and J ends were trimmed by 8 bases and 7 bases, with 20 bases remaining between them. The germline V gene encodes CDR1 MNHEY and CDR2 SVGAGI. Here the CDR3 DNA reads TGTGCCAGCCACGGACAAGGGGCCCGGGTCGGGGAGCTGTTTTTT. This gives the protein CASHGQGARVGELFF.